These 11 T cell receptor beta chains share one sample of origin, sequenced in a study of blood T cell repertoires in COVID-19. Data came from immunoSEQ multiplex PCR; TCRdb stores just in-frame clones and leaves some out. Among approximately 90,000 clones, 85% were seen once, and the ten largest hold around 4%. Sequencing was carried out using peripheral blood. Receptors originate from a man in his 60s with acute or convalescent COVID-19.

This chain connects TRBV6-5 to TRBJ1-1; the match to TRBD1 covers 8 bases. CDR1 and CDR2 from the germline V gene are MNHEY and SVGAGI. Unmatched junction bases numbered 3, after V lost 6 bases and J lost 0 bases. The length of the CDR3 is 14 residues. The chain's CDR3 is CASSPQGVNTEAFF. CDR3 DNA sequence: TGTGCCAGCAGCCCACAGGGGGTGAACACTGAAGCTTTCTTT.

This clone has just one count. The J gene is TRBJ1-2, the V gene TRBV15, with TRBD1 as a possible D gene (6 bases). The germline gives CDR1 LNHNV, CDR2 YYDKDF (reference sequence). The CDR3 has 15 residues. V shed 1 base and J shed 4 bases, with 13 bases lying between them. The CDR3 sequence: CATSRGGGAAYGYTF. CDR3 nucleotide sequence: TGTGCCACCAGCAGAGGAGGGGGAGCTGCCTATGGCTACACCTTC.

The chain combines TRBV2 with TRBJ1-2; 10 bases align to TRBD1. Losses at the gene ends were 5 bases for V and 4 bases for J; bases not matched to a gene: 10. The CDR3 contains 16 residues. The germline V gene encodes CDR1 SNHLY and CDR2 FYNNEI. The DNA for the CDR3 is TGTGCCAGCAGTTTCAAAAGGGGACAGGGGAGCTATGGCTACACCTTC. Its protein is CASSFKRGQGSYGYTF.

The chain is built from TRBV15 and TRBJ1-4; 7 bases match TRBD1. The J segment lost 5 bases and the V segment lost 3 bases, leaving 9 bases of the junction unmatched. This CDR3 is built from 16 residues. CDR1 and CDR2 (germline): LNHNV, YYDKDF (reference sequence). Written as DNA, the CDR3 is TGTGCCACCAGCAGGACACCCGGGACAGCGAATGAAAAACTGTTTTTT. Translation gives CATSRTPGTANEKLFF.

The chain is built from TRBV4-2 and TRBJ1-2; 7 positions match TRBD1. The CDR3 is made up of 15 amino acids. Germline lookup yields CDR1 LGHNA and CDR2 YNFKEQ. J lost 4 bases, V lost 0 bases, and 5 bases had no gene match. Here the CDR3 DNA reads TGTGCCAGCAGCCAAGATCGACAGGGAATCTATGGCTACACCTTC. It yields the protein CASSQDRQGIYGYTF.

The chain combines TRBV6-5 with TRBJ2-3, with TRBD2 matching over 7 bases. The CDR3 contains 16 residues. The germline V gene encodes CDR1 MNHEY and CDR2 SVGAGI. V trimming: 2 bases; J trimming: 4 bases; junction bases outside the gene matches: 9. CDR3 bases: TGTGCCAGCAGTTACCTCGGCGGGAGTTCCCCAGATACGCAGTATTTT. Residues: CASSYLGGSSPDTQYF.

The J gene is TRBJ1-5, the V gene TRBV4-1, with 7 bases identical to TRBD1. In germline, CDR1 is MGHRA, CDR2 YSYEKL. This CDR3 region has 15 residues. Trimming cost V 4 bases and J 0 bases; bases outside gene matches: 3. In DNA form, the CDR3 reads TGCGCCAGCAGCCGGGGACAGATTAGCAATCAGCCCCAGCATTTT. This codes for CASSRGQISNQPQHF.

This chain connects TRBV2 to TRBJ2-3; 12 nucleotides agree with TRBD2. The germline V gene encodes CDR1 SNHLY and CDR2 FYNNEI. This CDR3 region has 15 residues. The V and J ends lost 7 bases and 0 bases, in that order; junction bases with no gene match: 2. The CDR3 region has the DNA TGTGCCAGCACCCTAGCGGGGGGGAGCACAGATACGCAGTATTTT. Its translation: CASTLAGGSTDTQYF.

CDR3 residues: CAGGLANTGELFF. CDR3 nucleotides: TGTGCCGGGGGCCTCGCGAACACCGGGGAGCTGTTTTTT. J is TRBJ2-2 and V is TRBV21-1; the table calls TRBD1, which could not be checked here. TRBV21-1 is a documented pseudogene. This CDR3 is built from 13 residues.

The chain carries TRBV4-1 and TRBJ1-6; 7 bases map to TRBD1. CDR3 length equals 18 residues. Germline V lookup: CDR1 MGHRA, CDR2 YSYEKL. The ends lost 2 bases at V and 5 bases at J; junction bases unmatched: 12. The CDR3 sequence is CASSQPQIRGRNNSPLHF. For the CDR3, the DNA is TGCGCCAGCAGCCAACCGCAAATCAGGGGGAGGAATAATTCACCCCTCCACTTT.

V usage is TRBV29-1 and J usage is TRBJ2-5; tentatively, D is TRBD1 (5 bases). V lost 7 bases and J lost 2, with 8 bases in between. This CDR3 is built from 11 residues. Germline lookup yields CDR1 SQVTM and CDR2 ANQGSEA. DNA of the CDR3: TGCAGCGGACAGCTTCAAGAGACCCAGTACTTC. Encoded protein: CSGQLQETQYF.